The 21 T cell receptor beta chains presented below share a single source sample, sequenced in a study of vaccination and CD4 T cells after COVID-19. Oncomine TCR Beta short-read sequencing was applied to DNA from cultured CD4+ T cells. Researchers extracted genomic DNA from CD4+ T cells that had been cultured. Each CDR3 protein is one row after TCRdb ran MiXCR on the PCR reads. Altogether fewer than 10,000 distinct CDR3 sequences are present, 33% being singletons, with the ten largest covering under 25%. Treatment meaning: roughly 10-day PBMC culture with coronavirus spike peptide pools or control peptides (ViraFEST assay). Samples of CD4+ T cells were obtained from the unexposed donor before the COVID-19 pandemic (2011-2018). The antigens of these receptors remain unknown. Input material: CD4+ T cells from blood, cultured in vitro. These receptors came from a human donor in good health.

In DNA form, the CDR3 reads TGTGCCAGCAGCTTCGCTCTCCTGAACACCGGGGAGCTGTTTTTT. Its translation is CASSFALLNTGELFF. The chain has TRBV6-2 or TRBV6-3 and TRBJ2-2; D not resolved. The germline CDR1 and CDR2 sequences are MNHEY and SVGEGT. CDR3 length: 15 residues. V was trimmed by 6 bases and J by 1 base, leaving 12 bases between them.

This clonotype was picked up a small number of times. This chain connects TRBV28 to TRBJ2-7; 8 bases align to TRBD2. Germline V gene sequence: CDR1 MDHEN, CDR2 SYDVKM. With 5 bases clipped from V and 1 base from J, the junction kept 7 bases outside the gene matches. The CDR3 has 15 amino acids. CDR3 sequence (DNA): TGTGCCAGCAGTGCTAGCGGGTCTAGGTCCTACGAGCAGTACTTC. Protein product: CASSASGSRSYEQYF. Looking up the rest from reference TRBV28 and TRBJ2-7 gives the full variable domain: DVKVTQSSRYLVKRTGEKVFLECVQDMDHENMFWYRQDPGLGLRLIYFSYDVKMKEKGDIPEGYSVSREKKERFSLILESASTNQTSMYLCASSASGSRSYEQYFGPGTRLTVT.

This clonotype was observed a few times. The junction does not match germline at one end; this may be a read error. CDR3 sequence (DNA): TGCAGTGCCAGAGCGAGGGTATCTAACTATGGCTACACCTTC. This encodes CSARARVSNYGYTF. The chain links TRBV20-1 to TRBJ1-2; D gene ambiguous. Germline V gene lookup returns CDR1 DFQATT and CDR2 SNEGSKA (reference sequence). CDR3 length equals 14 residues.

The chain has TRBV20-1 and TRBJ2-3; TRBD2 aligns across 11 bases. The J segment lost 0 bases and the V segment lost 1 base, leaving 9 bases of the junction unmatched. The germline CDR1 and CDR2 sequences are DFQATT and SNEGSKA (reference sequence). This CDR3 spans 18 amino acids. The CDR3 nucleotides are TGCAGTGCTAGAGTAGCGGGAGGGTTGAGTTTTAGCACAGATACGCAGTATTTT. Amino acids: CSARVAGGLSFSTDTQYF.

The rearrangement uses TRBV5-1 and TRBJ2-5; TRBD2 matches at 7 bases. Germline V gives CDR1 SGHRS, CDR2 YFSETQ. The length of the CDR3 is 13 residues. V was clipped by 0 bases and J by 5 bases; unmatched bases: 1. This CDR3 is CASSLGEGETQYF. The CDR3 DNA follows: TGCGCCAGCAGCTTGGGGGAGGGGGAGACCCAGTACTTC.

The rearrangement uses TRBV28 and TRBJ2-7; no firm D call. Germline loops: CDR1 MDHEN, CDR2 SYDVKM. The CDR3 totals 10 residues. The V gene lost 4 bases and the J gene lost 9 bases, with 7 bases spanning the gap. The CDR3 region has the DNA TGTGCCAGCAGTTATAGTAGGCAGTACTTC. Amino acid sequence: CASSYSRQYF.

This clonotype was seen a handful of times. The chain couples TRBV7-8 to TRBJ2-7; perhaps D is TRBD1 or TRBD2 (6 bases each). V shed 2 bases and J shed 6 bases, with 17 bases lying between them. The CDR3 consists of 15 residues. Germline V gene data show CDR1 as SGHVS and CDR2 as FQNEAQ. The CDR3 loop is CASSLLPKGGSEQYF. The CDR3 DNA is TGTGCCAGCAGCTTACTCCCCAAGGGGGGATCCGAGCAGTACTTC.

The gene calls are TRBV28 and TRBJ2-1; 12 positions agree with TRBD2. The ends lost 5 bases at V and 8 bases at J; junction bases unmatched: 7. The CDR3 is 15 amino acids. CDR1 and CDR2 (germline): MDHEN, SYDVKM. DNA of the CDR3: TGTGCCAGCAGTCTCCTAGCGGGAGGGCGCGATGAGCAGTTCTTC. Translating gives CASSLLAGGRDEQFF. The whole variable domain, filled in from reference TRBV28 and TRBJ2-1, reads DVKVTQSSRYLVKRTGEKVFLECVQDMDHENMFWYRQDPGLGLRLIYFSYDVKMKEKGDIPEGYSVSREKKERFSLILESASTNQTSMYLCASSLLAGGRDEQFFGPGTRLTVL.

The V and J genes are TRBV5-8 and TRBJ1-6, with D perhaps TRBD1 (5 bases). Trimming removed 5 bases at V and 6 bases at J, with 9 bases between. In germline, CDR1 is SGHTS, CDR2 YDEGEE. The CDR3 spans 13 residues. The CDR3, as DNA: TGTGCCAGCAGGCAGGGACTTAATTCACCCCTCCACTTT. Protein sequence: CASRQGLNSPLHF.

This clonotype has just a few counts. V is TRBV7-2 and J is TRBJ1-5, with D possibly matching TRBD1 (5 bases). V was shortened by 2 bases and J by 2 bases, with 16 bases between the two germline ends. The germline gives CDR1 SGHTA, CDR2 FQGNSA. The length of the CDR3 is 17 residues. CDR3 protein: CASSLTPPGLGNQPQHF. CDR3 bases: TGTGCCAGCAGCTTAACCCCCCCGGGACTGGGCAATCAGCCCCAGCATTTT.

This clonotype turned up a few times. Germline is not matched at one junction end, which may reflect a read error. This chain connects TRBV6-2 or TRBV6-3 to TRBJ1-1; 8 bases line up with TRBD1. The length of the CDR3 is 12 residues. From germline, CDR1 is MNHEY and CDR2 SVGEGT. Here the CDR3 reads CASSYRQGAGIF. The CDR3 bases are TGTGCCAGCAGTTACCGCCAGGGGGCAGGGATCTTT.

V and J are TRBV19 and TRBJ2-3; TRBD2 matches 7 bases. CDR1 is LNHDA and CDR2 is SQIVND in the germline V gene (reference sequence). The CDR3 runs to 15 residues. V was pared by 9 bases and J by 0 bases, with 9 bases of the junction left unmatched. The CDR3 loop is CASLLNSGSTDTQYF. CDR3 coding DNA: TGTGCCAGCCTCCTTAATAGCGGGAGCACAGATACGCAGTATTTT. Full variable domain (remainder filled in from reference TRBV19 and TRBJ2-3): DGGITQSPKYLFRKEGQNVTLSCEQNLNHDAMYWYRQDPGQGLRLIYYSQIVNDFQKGDIAEGYSVSREKKESFPLTVTSAQKNPTAFYLCASLLNSGSTDTQYFGPGTRLTVL.

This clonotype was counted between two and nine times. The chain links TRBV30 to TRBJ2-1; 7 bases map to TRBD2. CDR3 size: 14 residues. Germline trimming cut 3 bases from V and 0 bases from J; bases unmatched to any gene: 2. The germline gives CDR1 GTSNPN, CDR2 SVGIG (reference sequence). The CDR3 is CAWRGGSSYNEQFF. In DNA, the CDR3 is TGTGCCTGGAGGGGGGGGAGCTCCTACAATGAGCAGTTCTTC.

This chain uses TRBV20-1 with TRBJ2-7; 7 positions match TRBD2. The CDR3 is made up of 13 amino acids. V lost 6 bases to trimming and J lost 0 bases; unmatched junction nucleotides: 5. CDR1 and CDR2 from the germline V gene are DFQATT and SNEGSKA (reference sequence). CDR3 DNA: TGCAGTGCCGAAAAGCGGGGCTCCTACGAGCAGTACTTC. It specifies CSAEKRGSYEQYF.

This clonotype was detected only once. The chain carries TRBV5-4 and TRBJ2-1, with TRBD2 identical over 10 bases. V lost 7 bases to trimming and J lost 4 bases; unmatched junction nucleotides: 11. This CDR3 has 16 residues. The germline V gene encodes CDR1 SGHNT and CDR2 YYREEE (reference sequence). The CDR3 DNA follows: TGTGCCAGCGCGAGCGGGAGCGGGAGGGAGTACAATGAGCAGTTCTTC. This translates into CASASGSGREYNEQFF.

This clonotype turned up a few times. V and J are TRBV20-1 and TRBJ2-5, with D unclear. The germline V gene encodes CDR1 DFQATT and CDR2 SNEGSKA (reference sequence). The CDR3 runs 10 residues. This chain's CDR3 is CSAGVETQYF. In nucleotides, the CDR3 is TGCAGCGCTGGAGTAGAGACCCAGTACTTC.

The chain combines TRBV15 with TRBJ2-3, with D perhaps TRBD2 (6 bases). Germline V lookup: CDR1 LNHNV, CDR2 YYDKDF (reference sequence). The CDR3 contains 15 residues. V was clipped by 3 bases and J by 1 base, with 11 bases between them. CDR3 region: CATSSRSGGTDTQYF. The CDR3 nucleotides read TGTGCCACCAGCAGCCGATCGGGAGGCACAGATACGCAGTATTTT.

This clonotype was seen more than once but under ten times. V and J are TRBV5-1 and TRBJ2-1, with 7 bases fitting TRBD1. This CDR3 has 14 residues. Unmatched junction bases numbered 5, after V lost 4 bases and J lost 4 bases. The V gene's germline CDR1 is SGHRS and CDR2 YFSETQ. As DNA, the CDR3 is TGCGCCAGCAGCCCTGGACAGGAATACAATGAGCAGTTCTTC. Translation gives CASSPGQEYNEQFF. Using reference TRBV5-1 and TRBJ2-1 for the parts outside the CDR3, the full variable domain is KAGVTQTPRYLIKTRGQQVTLSCSPISGHRSVSWYQQTPGQGLQFLFEYFSETQRNKGNFPGRFSGRQFSNSRSEMNVSTLELGDSALYLCASSPGQEYNEQFFGPGTRLTVL.

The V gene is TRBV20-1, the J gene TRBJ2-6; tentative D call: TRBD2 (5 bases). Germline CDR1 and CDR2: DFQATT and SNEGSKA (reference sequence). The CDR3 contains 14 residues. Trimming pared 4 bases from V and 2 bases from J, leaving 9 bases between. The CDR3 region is CSATGFAGANVLTF. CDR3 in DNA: TGCAGTGCTACGGGATTTGCTGGGGCCAACGTCCTGACTTTC.

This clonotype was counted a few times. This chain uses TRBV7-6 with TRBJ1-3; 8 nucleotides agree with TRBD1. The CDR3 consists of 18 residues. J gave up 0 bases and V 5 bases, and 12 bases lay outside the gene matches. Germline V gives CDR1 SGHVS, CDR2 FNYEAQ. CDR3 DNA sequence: TGTGCCAGCAGCCCCACAGCCGGGACAGGTAGCTCTGGAAACACCATATATTTT. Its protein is CASSPTAGTGSSGNTIYF.

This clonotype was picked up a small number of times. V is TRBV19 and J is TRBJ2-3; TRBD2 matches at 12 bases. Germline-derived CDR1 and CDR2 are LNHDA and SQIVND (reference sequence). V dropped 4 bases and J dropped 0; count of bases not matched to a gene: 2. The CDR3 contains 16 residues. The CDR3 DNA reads TGTGCCAGTAGTAAGGGGACTAGCGGGAGCACAGATACGCAGTATTTT. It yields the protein CASSKGTSGSTDTQYF.